This paragraph covers one TCR beta chain sequence. Its antigen is not yet known. There are no base qualities to consult, and no much larger clone falls within one base. CDR1 and CDR2 are drawn from the germline V gene: SGHAT, FQNNGV. V and J lose 5 bases and 3 bases, and a span of 13 bases separates them. The CDR3 runs 14 residues from the cysteine to the phenylalanine. Kept here is only the CDR3 DNA, which spans 42 bases and is read in frame from base 1. TCRbeta CDR3 regions were amplified from genomic DNA using the immunoSEQ Assay, a bias-controlled multiplex PCR. As for the original processing: Within the assay, amplification of reference gene primers was used to estimate how many nucleated cells each sample contained. To quantify the absolute abundance of each unique TCRbeta CDR3 rearrangement, sequence reads were collapsed and filtered. For each sample, productive Simpson clonality was calculated as the square root of Simpson's diversity index over productive rearrangements. Drawn from immuneACCESS, this table holds only the in-frame rearrangements with V and J called that TCRdb kept. Clones are partly lost; checked studies trace under half to an unresolved V gene and leave the rest unexplained. The DNA gave D and trimming, while V, J and clone size come from that table. This sample lists 230,000 or so clones; approximately 88% were detected once. Over 2% of the sample is taken by the ten largest.

This entry comes from a study of blood T cell repertoires in COVID-19 (dated by TCRdb to the early 2020s). Concerning the study at large: Collaborator samples came from the United States, Italy and Spain and covered acute and convalescent phases of COVID-19. Where available, HLA class I and class II types were obtained from metadata supplied by the sample provider rather than from assay-based typing. Sample metadata almost always included a de-identified subject ID, COVID-19 status, age in years and sex. The samples were drawn from the first 160 participants of the ongoing ImmuneRACE study and from over a thousand subjects provided by 6 global collaborators. A freely available public database, intended as a resource for researchers studying the immune response to SARS-CoV-2, is where the repertoires were released. The material from the prospective study consisted of cDNA or gDNA derived from T cells, B-cell-depleted T cells, or PBMCs. Subjects who had been exposed to COVID-19, were actively infected with it, or had recovered from it provided the deeply sampled blood TCRbeta repertoires that made up the dataset. Study-level results and caveats: The amount of clinical and demographic metadata varied by source and participant and was provided uncurated.

Participants in the prospective study were enrolled through a virtual design, were aged 18 to 89 years, and lived in roughly 24 United States geographic areas. In the prospective study, participants were assigned to cohorts based on the clinical history participants reported in a screening survey and a study questionnaire. Each participant in the prospective study had whole blood, serum and a nasopharyngeal or oropharyngeal swab collected by mobile phlebotomists. Additional blood draws and questionnaires over a roughly two-month period could optionally be provided by prospective study participants. Before DNA extraction, prospective study blood samples were shipped either frozen or at room temperature.

In this chain, TRBV11-2 is recombined with TRBJ1-2; no D gene call is confident. The clonotype originates from a middle-aged woman with acute COVID-19. Sequenced: PBMCs or T cells enriched from blood (not recorded which). The DNA sequence reads TGTGCCAGCAGCCCCGGAGGGCCCGACTATGGCTACACCTTC. Protein translation: CASSPGGPDYGYTF.